The clone carrying this T cell receptor beta chain was found once. The V end was cut by 5 bases, the J end by 7 bases, with 8 bases between. Looked up from germline, CDR1 is MDHEN and CDR2 is SYDVKM. The length of the CDR3 is 11 residues. Primers included in the PCR were 60 Vbeta and 13 Jbeta primers. The assay was immunoSEQ multiplex PCR, and TCRdb's table has in-frame clones only and misses some. The sample has about 160,000 clones; almost 80% are singletons. This sample stems from a study of cytomegalovirus exposure and HLA in healthy donors. The source material was PBMCs. The chain uses TRBV28 and TRBJ1-2; a possible D gene is TRBD1 (5 bases). This TCR was sampled from a man in his late teens or twenties in good health and CMV-seropositive. The CDR3 sequence: CASSTGFGYTF. The CDR3, as DNA: TGTGCCAGCAGTACAGGTTTTGGCTACACCTTC.